This T cell receptor beta chain was found in a study of CD8 T cells in ankylosing spondylitis. Study-wide findings and caveats: Disease-associated clonotypes exhibited CD8+ identity and were relatively infrequent in peripheral blood. From matched ankylosing spondylitis synovial fluid, disease-linked clones were reportedly recovered at significantly enriched levels. It appeared that ankylosing spondylitis blood was characterized by a TCR beta motif of several highly homologous variants.

Germline lookup yields CDR1 SGHVS and CDR2 FQNEAQ. The CDR3 runs 14 residues. Trimming took 4 bases from V and 4 from J; bases not matched to a gene: 7. A remark on this clonotype: Its antigen is unidentified.

As the method for making TCR beta libraries, quantitative 5'-RACE with molecular barcodes was used. Via MiXCR, TCRdb re-called the 5' RACE reads, giving one row per CDR3 protein. The sample carries approximately 290,000 distinct CDR3 sequences, under 25% recorded once. The V gene is TRBV7-8, the J gene TRBJ2-7, with TRBD2 matching over 7 bases. The specimen was blood, either unsorted or a sorted T cell fraction (not recorded which). The sequence came from a female donor with ankylosing spondylitis or in good health (not recorded which). The chain's CDR3 is CASSSGPGGYEQYF. The CDR3 nucleotides are TGTGCCAGCAGCTCAGGCCCGGGGGGTTACGAGCAGTACTTC.